This paragraph covers one TCR beta chain sequence. The sample has other DNA sequences that encode this CDR3 too. V shed 2 bases and J 5 bases; nucleotides not matched to a gene: 5. The CDR3 runs to 15 residues. Germline values: CDR1 MDHEN, CDR2 SYDVKM. The source of the sample is a study of shared clonotypes between healthy human individuals. Generated by immunoSEQ multiplex PCR, the TCRdb table keeps only in-frame clones and is missing some. The data show a few million clones, approximately 90% seen once. The chain is built from TRBV28 and TRBJ2-3; the match to TRBD2 covers 9 bases. Source material: naive CD4+ T cells sorted from blood. Subset described: CD45RA+ positively selected. This TCR derives from a man aged 18 to 35 in good health. CDR3 protein: CASSLGGGAGDTQYF. Written as DNA, the CDR3 is TGTGCCAGCAGTTTAGGCGGGGGGGCGGGAGATACGCAGTATTTT.